This T cell receptor beta chain was recovered during a study of shared clonotypes between healthy human individuals (dated by TCRdb to 2018 to 2021). Background on the whole study: A couple of women and a few men aged 18 to 49 years were included in the cohort. The study deeply sequenced blood TCR repertoires of several healthy adults to estimate repertoire size and the extent of clonotype sharing between individuals. For each donor, three plates each were used for CD4 naive and CD4 memory, two plates were used for CD8 naive, and one plate was used for CD8 memory. To increase sequencing depth and limit assay-specific biases, different laboratories used diverse techniques to prepare libraries and sequence TCR repertoires. Each donor's leukapheresis produced roughly between about 0.8 and 10 billion PBMCs.

The donors were healthy, HIV-negative adults with no recently reported acute infections or vaccinations. Only Caucasian adults living in Nashville, Tennessee, USA were represented among the donors. CD4+ T cells were enriched by magnetic negative selection, after which naive cells were positively selected on CD45RA and the negative fraction was taken as the memory subset. Blood was obtained by leukapheresis, after which PBMCs were separated by Ficoll-Histopaque density gradient centrifugation and cryopreserved in liquid nitrogen vapor phase. Analytical flow cytometry was used to check the purity and quantity of every magnetically sorted T cell population. Each sorted fraction had its genomic DNA isolated and then quantified by UV absorbance on a Nanodrop 2000c. As for this clone: What this receptor recognizes is not known. Base qualities are not recorded, but no much larger clone differs from it by a single base.

Using the deep immunoSEQ assay, multiplex PCR amplified TCR CDR3 regions from genomic DNA. Extracted genomic DNA from each cell subset was distributed evenly across all wells of several immunoSEQ 96-well plates, and each plate was treated as a replicate. Each replicate PCR for sorted subsets received about 0.2 ug genomic DNA, equal to about 30,000 T cell genomes. Purified libraries were quantified with a Qubit 3.0 fluorometer, sized on a Bioanalyzer 2100, and re-quantified with the KAPA Library Quantification kit. A separate single-read 150-cycle Illumina NextSeq 550 flow cell was used to sequence each immunoSEQ 96-well plate. The original pipeline was this. Because the immunoSEQ output included only junctional sequences and no quality scores, the filtering could not be the same as the filtering used for full-length reads. To assign V/J genes and CDR3, sequences were annotated against IMGT germline references using PyIR, a Python wrapper for IgBLAST v1.9. Reads were filtered out if the reads had weak V/J assignments (E-value above 1e-6), no CDR3, stop codons, out-of-frame junctions, or ambiguous translated residues. V3J clonotypes were defined as sequences sharing an identical inferred V gene, J gene, and CDR3 amino acid sequence. To compute the percentage overlap between repertoires, the number of shared unique clonotypes was divided by the size of the smaller repertoire. Three approaches were used to assess repertoire richness: RTK rarefaction, the Chao1 estimator, and Recon v2.1 estimates of unobserved clonotypes. OLGA was used to compute generation probabilities for all TCRbeta clonotypes that the gDNA method yielded from a handful of donors. The immuneACCESS repertoire file appears here via TCRdb, limited to in-frame rearrangements. These files lack a portion of the clones; in checked studies, under half of the deficit traces to unresolved V genes, and the cause of the others is not known. For V, J and clone size, that table is used; D and trimming come from the DNA. The sample has around 700,000 clones on record, about 78% of them singletons. Less than 2% of the sample is in the top ten clones.

What the study reported, not specific to this receptor: Sampling was limited to blood, and TCR repertoires in tissue likely differ from TCR repertoires in blood. Compared with non-shared clonotypes, clonotypes shared by all four sorted-subset donors had higher generation probabilities. Pairwise subsampling led to the expectation that sequencing depth would affect the degree of clonotype sharing among donors. Because the study included a small number of donors, the genetic and exposure-history diversity represented was limited. Approximately 4.8% of naive CD4, 3% to 3.5% of naive CD8, about 2.1% of memory CD4, and 0.35% to 0.5% of memory CD8 clonotypes were shared across several donors. Rarefaction of sorted-subset datasets indicated incomplete sequencing despite the large sequencing depth. Estimated clonotype richness was generally larger for naive than for memory subsets.

Sequenced sample: memory CD4+ T cells sorted from blood. The cell subset or site label corresponds to: CD45RA-negative fraction. This clonotype originated in a woman aged 30 to 39 in good health.

The nucleotide sequence reads TGTGCCAGCAGCACCGGGACTAGCGGGGTTTATGAGCAGTTCTTC. Its coded protein is CASSTGTSGVYEQFF. This receptor chain uses TRBV5-4 and TRBJ2-1; TRBD2 lines up with 13 middle nucleotides. V lost 4 bases and J lost 8 bases, and the count of bases not matched to a germline gene is 6. The CDR3 covers 15 residues, taking in both the cysteine and the phenylalanine. Of the read, only the CDR3 DNA is kept; its 45 bases are in frame from base 1. CDR1 is given as SGHNT and CDR2 as YYREEE, both from the germline V gene (reference sequence).